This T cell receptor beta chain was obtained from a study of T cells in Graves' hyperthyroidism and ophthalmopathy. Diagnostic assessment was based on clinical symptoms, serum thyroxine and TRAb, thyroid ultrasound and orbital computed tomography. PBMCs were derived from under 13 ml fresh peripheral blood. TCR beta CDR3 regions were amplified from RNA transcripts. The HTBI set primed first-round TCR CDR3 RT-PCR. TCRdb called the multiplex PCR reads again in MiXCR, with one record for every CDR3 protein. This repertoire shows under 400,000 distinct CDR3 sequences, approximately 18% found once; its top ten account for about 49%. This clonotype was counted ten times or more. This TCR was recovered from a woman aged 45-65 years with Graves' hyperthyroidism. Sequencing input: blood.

In DNA form, the CDR3 reads TGTGCCAGCAGACCGACAGGGAGAGGCTACACCTTC. This codes for CASRPTGRGYTF. The chain employs TRBV28 and TRBJ1-2; TRBD1 aligns across 7 bases. The V gene end was trimmed by 6 bases and the J gene end by 8 bases; junction bases not matched to a gene: 6. There are 12 residues in the CDR3. Per the germline V gene, CDR1 is MDHEN and CDR2 is SYDVKM.